This section outlines one TCR beta chain sequence together with its context. Its antigen is undetermined. The TCR beta profiling, which covered VDJ combination and CDR3 sequence, was carried out using genomic DNA as the template. TCRdb redid the calling of the reads with MiXCR, one entry per CDR3 protein. Among about 220,000 distinct CDR3 sequences listed, almost 35% were seen once. CDR1 SGHVS and CDR2 FQNEAQ come from the germline V gene. The CDR3 has 15 amino acids. V lost 4 bases, J lost 2 bases, and 15 bases lay in between. This sample is part of a study of CD8+CD57+ T cells in acquired aplastic anemia. The study, taken as a whole, reports: CD8+ Simpson's diversity did not differ significantly between patients and controls. Overlapping CD8+ CDR3 repertoires of patients and controls contained some 30 shared sequences.

Material: sorted CD4+, CD8+, or CD8+CD57+ T cells (not recorded which) from PBMCs. The genes are TRBV7-8 and TRBJ2-7; TRBD2 is a possible D gene (6 bases). This receptor was identified in a human donor in good health, serving as a control. CDR3 region: CASSSPSRETYEQYF. CDR3 DNA sequence: TGTGCCAGCAGCTCGCCTAGCCGGGAGACCTACGAGCAGTACTTC.